The source of this T cell receptor beta chain is a study of OX40 agonist ivuxolimab in advanced cancers. In the study overall: Anti-PD-1, anti-PD-L1 or anti-CTLA-4 therapy given earlier was allowed, and roughly 40% had some.

Libraries were prepared by immunoSEQ multiplex PCR; TCRdb keeps only in-frame clonotypes and omits some of them. The repertoire holds 90,000 to 100,000 clones, with approximately 91% as singletons. Trimming stripped 5 bases from V and 6 bases from J, with 19 bases between. The CDR3 extends over 14 amino acids. CDR1 and CDR2 from the germline V gene are GTSNPN and SVGIG (reference sequence). Blood was sampled at baseline, cycle 4 day 1, and cycle 7 day 1. This sequence was found in an adult with an advanced solid tumor such as melanoma, head and neck, liver or kidney cancer. The chain joins TRBV30 to TRBJ1-2; a weak D match, TRBD1 (5 bases). Specimen: CD4+ or CD8+ T cells sorted from blood, collected in a trial of the OX40 agonist ivuxolimab. CDR3 residues: CAWGGRLGTNGYTF. The CDR3 region has the DNA TGTGCCTGGGGAGGACGGCTTGGGACTAATGGCTACACCTTC.